This TCR beta chain is from a study of blood T cell repertoires in COVID-19. Study information: PBMCs, B-cell-depleted T cells, or T cells provided the cDNA or gDNA that made up the material.

The count of this clone is one. Germline loops: CDR1 ENHRY, CDR2 SYGVKD. The CDR3 is 14 residues long. The V and J ends lost 2 bases and 5 bases, in that order; junction bases with no gene match: 4. The table came from immunoSEQ multiplex PCR; TCRdb's copy has only in-frame clones and leaves some out. The sample has more than 15,000 clones, roughly 89% seen once. The specimen was peripheral blood. The chain links TRBV10-3 to TRBJ2-7; 9 bases map to TRBD2. The sequence derives from a human donor in a cohort sampled during active COVID-19. The CDR3 coding sequence is TGTGCCATCAGTGAGAGGGGACTAGCAGACGAGCAGTACGTC. It encodes CAISERGLADEQYV.